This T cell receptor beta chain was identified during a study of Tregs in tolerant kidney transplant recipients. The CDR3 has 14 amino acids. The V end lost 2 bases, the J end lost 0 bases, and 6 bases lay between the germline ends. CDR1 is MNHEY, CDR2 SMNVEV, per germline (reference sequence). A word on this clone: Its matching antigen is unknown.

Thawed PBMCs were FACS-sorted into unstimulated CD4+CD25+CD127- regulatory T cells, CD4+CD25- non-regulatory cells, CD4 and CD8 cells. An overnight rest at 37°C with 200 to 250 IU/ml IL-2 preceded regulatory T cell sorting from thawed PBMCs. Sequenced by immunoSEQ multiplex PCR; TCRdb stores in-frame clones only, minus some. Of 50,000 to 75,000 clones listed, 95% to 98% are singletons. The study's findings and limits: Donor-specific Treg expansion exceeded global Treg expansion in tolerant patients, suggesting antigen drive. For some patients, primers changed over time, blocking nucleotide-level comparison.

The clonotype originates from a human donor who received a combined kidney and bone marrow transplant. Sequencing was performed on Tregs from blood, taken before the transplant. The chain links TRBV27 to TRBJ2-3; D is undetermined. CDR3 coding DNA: TGTGCCAGCAGTTTAAAGAGTAGCACAGATACGCAGTATTTT. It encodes CASSLKSSTDTQYF.